The clone carrying this T cell receptor (beta chain) was counted once. Its target is not known. V was cut by 1 base and J by 3 bases, with 19 bases left in between. The CDR3 runs to 16 residues. CDR1 and CDR2 from the germline V gene are GTSNPN and SVGIG (reference sequence). This specimen comes from a study of shared clonotypes between healthy human individuals. The data were produced by immunoSEQ multiplex PCR, yet TCRdb's version contains in-frame clones alone and is incomplete. The top ten hold roughly 0.13% of the sample, which has around 2.1 million clones, approximately 96% seen once. Study-level results: The sampled material consisted only of blood, and tissue repertoires are likely to differ. Among four donors, approximately 5% of naive CD4 clonotypes were found in common. Incomplete sequencing of sorted subsets was indicated by rarefaction despite large depth.

Sequencing was done on a sample of naive CD4+ T cells sorted from blood. Indicated subset: CD45RA+ positively selected. The gene calls are TRBV30 and TRBJ2-7, with a weak D call TRBD2 (6 bases). This TCR was recovered from a man in his late teens or twenties in good health. The CDR3 reads CAWSGRGGSANYEQYF. CDR3 bases: TGTGCCTGGAGTGGTAGGGGAGGATCGGCTAACTACGAGCAGTACTTC.